The rows below give T cell receptor beta chains drawn from one sample of a study of blood T cells in healthy people across ages. MiXCR, run by TCRdb on the 5' RACE reads, gives a single entry per CDR3 protein. The table records about 1 million distinct CDR3 sequences, roughly 45% of them present only once. The specimen was blood. These receptors were obtained from an older woman in good health. Each CDR3 is given with its conserved first and last residue. D genes are given only for firm matches. Some rows mark clone size as missing; the rest say once, few, many or name a class of expanded clone.

clone_size	d_call	v_call	j_call	cdr3_nt	cdr3_aa
NA	TRBD2	TRBV11-2	TRBJ2-5	TGTGCCAGCATCCCGGGGGGAGGATCCGTGGATGAGCAGTACTTC	CASIPGGGSVDEQYF
NA	TRBD2	TRBV11-2	TRBJ2-7	TGTGCCAGCAGCTTAGCTGGGACTAGCGGGAGCGGGACCTACGAGCAGTACTTC	CASSLAGTSGSGTYEQYF
NA	NA	TRBV10-3	TRBJ1-1	TGTGCCATCAGTAGTTCAGGACTAACTATGAACACTGAAGCTTTCTTT	CAISSSGLTMNTEAFF
few	NA	TRBV9	TRBJ2-5	TGTGCCAGCAGCGTAGGAGGCCTGGGGGGACAAGAGACCCAGTACTTC	CASSVGGLGGQETQYF
NA	NA	TRBV2	TRBJ2-1	TGTGCCAGCACGGCAGGGTACTACAATGAGCAGTTCTTC	CASTAGYYNEQFF
NA	NA	TRBV9	TRBJ2-4	TGTGCCAGCAGCGTAGAGGCAGGTTCCATTCAGTACTTC	CASSVEAGSIQYF
many	TRBD1	TRBV29-1	TRBJ2-7	TGCAGCGTTGTTTTAGGGGGCGACGAGCAGTACTTC	CSVVLGGDEQYF
NA	TRBD1	TRBV6-5	TRBJ1-1	TGTGCCAGCAGTTCCAGCAGACAGGGGTACACTGAAGCTTTCTTT	CASSSSRQGYTEAFF
NA	TRBD2	TRBV4-1	TRBJ2-3	TGCGCCAGCAGCCAAGATAACCTAGCGGGATATACAGATACGCAGTATTTT	CASSQDNLAGYTDTQYF
few	NA	TRBV10-3	TRBJ2-7	TGTGCCATCAGTGAAACCGATTACGAGCAGTACTTC	CAISETDYEQYF
NA	TRBD2	TRBV5-1	TRBJ2-1	TGCGCCAGCAGCAAGGGACTAGCGGGAGTAATGGGGGAGCAGTTCTTC	CASSKGLAGVMGEQFF
once	TRBD2	TRBV9	TRBJ2-1	TGTGCCAGCAACCCTAGCGGGGGGCCGAATGAGCAGTTCTTC	CASNPSGGPNEQFF
NA	NA	TRBV27	TRBJ2-7	TGTGCCAGCAGTTTATGGCGGGACTACGAGCAGTACTTC	CASSLWRDYEQYF
few	TRBD2	TRBV14	TRBJ2-5	TGTGCCAGCAGCCAAGACCTTGGACTAGCGGTCCGGGAGACCCAGTACTTC	CASSQDLGLAVRETQYF
NA	NA	TRBV6-1	TRBJ2-5	TGTGCCAGCAGTTGGGTTCTGGAGACCCAGTACTTC	CASSWVLETQYF
NA	NA	TRBV6-6	TRBJ2-5	TGTGCCAGCAGTTATTCGACTAGTTGGAAGACCCAGTACTTC	CASSYSTSWKTQYF
NA	TRBD1	TRBV25-1	TRBJ2-5	TGTGCCAGCAGTGCCAGGGGGCTAGGAGAGACCCAGTACTTC	CASSARGLGETQYF
NA	TRBD2	TRBV5-1	TRBJ2-5	TGCGCCAGCAGCACGCCGGGACTAGCGGTCCAAGAGACCCAGTACTTC	CASSTPGLAVQETQYF
NA	NA	TRBV5-1	TRBJ2-7	TGCGCCAGCAGCTGGACAGTCGGCGAGCAGTACTTC	CASSWTVGEQYF
NA	NA	TRBV2	TRBJ2-7	TGTGCCAGCGGTCTACAGTACTACGAGCAGTACTTC	CASGLQYYEQYF
few	NA	TRBV20-1	TRBJ1-5	TGCAGTGCCCGCCTGTCAGGGGCTAGCAATCAGCCCCAGCATTTT	CSARLSGASNQPQHF
NA	TRBD1	TRBV11-1	TRBJ2-1	TGTGCCAGCACCACGGGACCGGGACAGGGTTACAATGAGCAGTTCTTC	CASTTGPGQGYNEQFF
NA	TRBD1	TRBV29-1	TRBJ2-3	TGCAGCGTTGTGGTCAGGGGGCTCACAGATACGCAGTATTTT	CSVVVRGLTDTQYF
NA	TRBD2	TRBV11-2	TRBJ2-3	TGTGCCAGCAGCTCCCCGGGACTAGGACCAAGCACAGATACGCAGTATTTT	CASSSPGLGPSTDTQYF
NA	NA	TRBV28	TRBJ2-2	TGTGCCAGCAGTTTATTCTGTAATTCGAGGAGGCAGGGGAACACCGGGGAGCTGTTTTTT	CASSLFCNSRRQGNTGELFF
NA	TRBD2	TRBV5-1	TRBJ2-2	TGCGCCAGCACCAGTCGGGAGGACCTGGACACCGGGGAGCTGTTTTTT	CASTSREDLDTGELFF
few	NA	TRBV27	TRBJ2-1	TGTGCCAGCAGTTTACGTAATAGCTGGTACTCCTACAATGAGCAGTTCTTC	CASSLRNSWYSYNEQFF
once	TRBD2	TRBV5-1	TRBJ2-3	TGCGCCAGCAGCTTGGTTGGGGGGACTAGCGGGATGGCAGATACGCAGTATTTT	CASSLVGGTSGMADTQYF
few	NA	TRBV25-1	TRBJ1-2	TGTGCCAGCATGCCCCCGGGGGGCGCGTATGGCTACACCTTC	CASMPPGGAYGYTF
once	NA	TRBV6-4	TRBJ2-1	TGTGCCAGCAGTGGCGGACAACTTACGGAGCAGTTCTTC	CASSGGQLTEQFF
NA	NA	TRBV6-5	TRBJ2-5	TGTGCCAGCAGTTACGGGCAGTGGGAAGAGACCCAGTACTTC	CASSYGQWEETQYF
NA	NA	TRBV14	TRBJ2-1	TGTGCCAGCAGCCAAGATTACGGGGGTCATGAGCAGTTCTTC	CASSQDYGGHEQFF
NA	TRBD2	TRBV4-1	TRBJ2-1	TGCGCCAGCAGCACCCGACTAGCGGGCTCCTACAATGAGCAGTTCTTC	CASSTRLAGSYNEQFF
few	NA	TRBV5-1	TRBJ2-1	TGCGCCAGCAGCTTGCAGGGGACCAGCGGGGATGAGCAGTTCTTC	CASSLQGTSGDEQFF
few	NA	TRBV5-1	TRBJ1-2	TGCGCCAGCAGCTTGGACAGCCCGATAGGTGGCTACACCTTC	CASSLDSPIGGYTF
NA	TRBD2	TRBV11-2	TRBJ2-1	TGTGCCAGCAGCTATGGAGATCTAGCGGGAGTCCACAATGAGCAGTTCTTC	CASSYGDLAGVHNEQFF
NA	NA	TRBV5-1	TRBJ2-7	TGCGCCAGCAGCTTGGCCGCACTAGCTGACGAGCAGTACTTC	CASSLAALADEQYF
NA	NA	TRBV20-1	TRBJ2-3	TGCAGTGCCACCTTTGGTGGGAGAGTCCCAGATACGCAGTATTTT	CSATFGGRVPDTQYF
NA	NA	TRBV10-2	TRBJ2-7	TGCGCCAGCAGGCACGAGCAGTACTTC	CASRHEQYF
few	TRBD2	TRBV12-3/TRBV12-4	TRBJ2-2	TGTGCCAGCAGTCGTAGACTAGCGGGGAACACCGGGGAGCTGTTTTTT	CASSRRLAGNTGELFF
few	TRBD1	TRBV10-3	TRBJ2-3	TGTGCCATCAGTGATCAGGGGGTCATTGAAGATACGCAGTATTTT	CAISDQGVIEDTQYF
few	NA	TRBV20-1	TRBJ2-7	TGCAGTGCTAAACCTCCGACTAGTAAGCAGTACTTC	CSAKPPTSKQYF
NA	NA	TRBV25-1	TRBJ2-1	TGTACCAGCAGTGAATCGGGGGACAATGAGCAGTTCTTC	CTSSESGDNEQFF
NA	NA	TRBV7-8	TRBJ2-6	TGTGCCAGCAGCTCGACGGGACAAGACTCTGGGGCCAACGTCCTGACTTTC	CASSSTGQDSGANVLTF
few	NA	TRBV4-1	TRBJ2-1	TGCGCCAGCAGCCAAGTAAGAGGGGGTCCGAATGAGCAGTTCTTC	CASSQVRGGPNEQFF
many	NA	TRBV12-3/TRBV12-4	TRBJ2-1	TGTGCCAGCAGTTTCTCCAATGAGCAGTTCTTC	CASSFSNEQFF
NA	TRBD1	TRBV6-5	TRBJ1-2	TGTGCCAGCAGCCACAGGGGGCGAGGCCACACCTTC	CASSHRGRGHTF
NA	NA	TRBV7-8	TRBJ1-4	TGTGCCAGCAGCTTGAACGGGCCTGGACGGTATAATGAAAAACTGTTTTTT	CASSLNGPGRYNEKLFF
NA	TRBD2	TRBV6-6	TRBJ2-7	TGTGCCAGCGACCCGGGAACTAGCGGGCTTAGTTACGAGCAGTACTTC	CASDPGTSGLSYEQYF
many	NA	TRBV7-2	TRBJ1-5	TGTGCCAGCAGCTTAGTAGGCAGTCGCCAGCATTTT	CASSLVGSRQHF